This T cell receptor (beta chain) comes out of a study of cytomegalovirus exposure and HLA in healthy donors. The study, taken as a whole, reports: The majority of CMV-associated TCR beta chains were reported as apparently HLA-restricted in a later analysis. According to reports, the classifier identified cytomegalovirus status with high specificity and sensitivity.

In the PCR, 60 Vbeta and 13 Jbeta primers were used. Here immunoSEQ multiplex PCR was the method, and the copy in TCRdb shows in-frame clones only, minus some. The repertoire holds about 140,000 clones, with around 70% as singletons. As regards this clone: The antigen remains undetermined.

Sequencing used PBMCs. The receptor's source is a woman younger than 45 in good health and CMV-seronegative.

CDR3 region: CAISRTGATEAFF. CDR3 bases: TGTGCCATCAGCCGAACAGGGGCCACTGAAGCTTTCTTT. The V and J genes are TRBV10-3 and TRBJ1-1; the match to TRBD1 covers 7 bases. J was trimmed by 4 bases and V by 6 bases; bases with no gene match: 5. CDR3 length: 13 amino acids. Germline CDR1 is ENHRY and CDR2 is SYGVKD.